The sequence of this T cell receptor beta chain was determined in a study of regulatory T cells in long-lasting Graves disease (dated by TCRdb to the early 2020s). Context from the whole study: In the newly diagnosed Graves' disease group, patients had been taking antithyroid drugs for less than 3 months. This study used TCR sequencing and RNA sequencing of peripheral blood to compare persistent Graves' disease patients against newly diagnosed Graves' disease patients. The study took place in China and was registered as a clinical trial. A total of 35 or so samples were covered by TCR sequencing, comprising some 13 persistent and around 20 newly diagnosed Graves' disease patients.

Library method: multiplex PCR. This sample was sequenced with an Illumina HiSeq 4000. TCR beta libraries were built with iRepertoire HTBI primers and Arm-PCR amplification of CDR3 regions. PCR products were gel purified before sequencing. The study's own analysis went as follows. Gene usage analysis of CDR3 amino acid clonotypes used the 55 to 65 TRBV and 11 to 15 TRBJ segments found across samples. COPE and FqMerger were used to merge the filtered high-quality paired reads into contigs. BLAST was used to align contigs to IMGT TRBV, TRBD and TRBJ reference genes, and CDR3 was defined according to IMGT. Any clonotype with a frequency above 0.1% was counted as a highly expanded clone. Shannon entropy was used to measure repertoire diversity, and the Gini coefficient was used to measure V-J evenness. Public clonotypes were defined as clonotypes shared by more than one individual. Using fastp at Q25 and MiXCR, TCRdb reprocessed the public reads and kept productive beta chains. When rows share a CDR3 protein, they turn into one entry using the most common DNA and genes. These V and J calls rely on TCRdb rather than the paper's analysis. The sample profile shows 240,000 or so distinct CDR3 sequences; around 20% of them were found once. The ten largest clones represent about 14% of the sample.

This clonotype was recorded at least ten times. This receptor's antigen is unknown. Base qualities are not at hand, and no much larger clone is one base apart. Findings and caveats that apply to the study as a whole: Because the primary lesion, thyroid tissue, could not be accessed, the study looked at peripheral blood alone. The small sample size was acknowledged by the authors as a limitation that may reduce accuracy. Only the TCR beta chain was sequenced and analyzed. TRBV28, TRBJ1-2 and TRBJ2-5 were preferentially used in persistent disease, while TRBV20-1 and TRBJ2-1 were favored in newly diagnosed disease. Persistent patients shared more public clonotypes among themselves (around 2,800) than newly diagnosed patients did (about 1,000). Compared with newly diagnosed patients, persistent Graves' disease patients had lower TCR Shannon entropy and fewer highly expanded clones, which suggests clonal expansion.

CDR1 and CDR2 are read off the germline V gene as SQVTM and ANQGSEA. V is trimmed back by 6 bases and J by 2 bases, and the junction contains 3 bases that no gene match accounts for. The CDR3 measures 12 amino acids from cysteine to phenylalanine. Only CDR3 DNA remains: 36 bases, in frame from the first base. What the time point label conveys for this sample: newly diagnosed GD, antithyroid drugs for less than 3 months. For both TCR sequencing and RNA sequencing, RNA was extracted from PBMCs using TRIzol. Graves' disease was diagnosed according to American Thyroid Association guidelines. The patients came from an endocrinology department in Xi'an, China. Each patient gave approximately 9.7 milliliters of peripheral blood, collected in an EDTA anticoagulant tube. PBMCs were isolated by Ficoll Paque Plus density gradient separation without further T cell sorting. An Agilent 2100 Bioanalyzer and agarose gel were used to check RNA quality, and a NanoDrop 2000 was used to measure RNA concentration.

The receptor's source is a female donor with Graves disease. The sequences come from peripheral blood mononuclear cells (PBMCs), collected at new diagnosis, from a patient treated with antithyroid drugs. Rearrangement joined TRBV29-1 to TRBJ2-5; 7 middle bases align to TRBD1. The CDR3: CSVLRGQETQYF. The bases read TGCAGCGTCCTCAGGGGGCAAGAGACCCAGTACTTC.